A few counts support the clone carrying this TCR beta chain. TCRdb redid the calling of the RT-PCR reads with MiXCR, one entry per CDR3 protein. Of 550,000 to 750,000 distinct CDR3 sequences listed, more than 13% are singletons. The length of the CDR3 is 14 residues. The ends lost 5 bases at V and 7 bases at J; junction bases unmatched: 5. Germline CDR1 is SGHRS and CDR2 is YFSETQ. Material: memory CD4+ T cells from blood. The J gene is TRBJ2-1, the V gene TRBV5-1; TRBD1 aligns across 11 bases. This TCR was sampled from a female donor in good health, serving as a healthy control. The CDR3 sequence is CASSLGQGANEQFF. The CDR3 DNA reads TGCGCCAGCAGTCTCGGACAGGGGGCAAATGAGCAGTTCTTC.